Below, 14 T cell receptor beta chains from the same sample are listed, as sequenced in a study of T-cell memory formation after mild COVID-19. TCRdb recomputed calls from the 5' RACE reads with MiXCR, one row per CDR3 protein. This table holds around 340,000 distinct CDR3 sequences, approximately 15% found once. Sequencing was performed on PBMCs or a T cell subset sorted from them (not recorded which). These receptor sequences come from a young man who had mild COVID-19 (a few samples of this study predate the infection). Cell type and time point are not known.

This chain joins TRBV18 and TRBJ2-1; a weak D match, TRBD1 (6 bases). CDR1 and CDR2 from the germline V gene are KGHSH and LQKENI. This CDR3 has 15 residues. Trimming removed 4 bases from V and 6 bases from J, with 16 bases in between. CDR3 loop: CASSRAGGQFNEQFF. The DNA of the CDR3 is TGTGCCAGCTCACGCGCGGGCGGACAGTTCAATGAGCAGTTCTTC.

This clonotype was detected a few times. CDR3 sequence: CASSYPQGYEQYF. DNA of the CDR3: TGTGCCAGCAGTTATCCCCAGGGCTACGAGCAGTACTTC. The chain recombines TRBV6-6 with TRBJ2-7; possibly TRBD1 for D (5 bases). This CDR3 is 13 amino acids long. V lost 3 bases and J lost 3, with 9 bases in between. CDR1 MNHNY and CDR2 SVGAGI come from the germline V gene (reference sequence).

This chain joins TRBV20-1 and TRBJ2-3, with TRBD1 matching 9 bases. The CDR3 sequence is 13 residues long. V was pared by 5 bases and J by 3 bases, with 3 bases of the junction left unmatched. CDR1 and CDR2 (germline): DFQATT, SNEGSKA (reference sequence). CDR3 amino acids: CSAEQGATDTQYF. CDR3 sequence (DNA): TGCAGTGCTGAACAGGGGGCAACAGATACGCAGTATTTT.

There are a few counts of this clonotype. The chain has TRBV18 and TRBJ2-3, with 9 bases that match TRBD2. V lost 1 base and J lost 2; bases outside the gene matches: 4. The CDR3 has 16 amino acids. Germline V lookup: CDR1 KGHSH, CDR2 LQKENI. This chain's CDR3 is CASSPLAGDLTDTQYF. Written as DNA, the CDR3 is TGTGCCAGCTCACCACTAGCGGGGGACCTCACAGATACGCAGTATTTT. The full variable domain, completed using reference TRBV18 and TRBJ2-3, is NAGVMQNPRHLVRRRGQEARLRCSPMKGHSHVYWYRQLPEEGLKFMVYLQKENIIDESGMPKERFSAEFPKEGPSILRIQQVVRGDSAAYFCASSPLAGDLTDTQYFGPGTRLTVL.

The DNA of the CDR3 is TGCAGCGTTGAAGAGGAGAGCTACAATGAGCAGTTCTTC. Translation: CSVEEESYNEQFF. The chain carries TRBV29-1 and TRBJ2-1; D is unclear. CDR1 is SQVTM and CDR2 is ANQGSEA in the germline V gene. V was pared by 0 bases and J by 3 bases, with 6 bases between. CDR3 length: 13 amino acids.

This clonotype was seen at least ten times. The chain recombines TRBV5-1 with TRBJ1-2; 7 positions match TRBD1. CDR1 and CDR2 (germline): SGHRS, YFSETQ. This CDR3 is built from 13 residues. V was pared by 0 bases and J by 7 bases, with 3 bases of the junction left unmatched. The DNA for the CDR3 is TGCGCCAGCAGCTTGGAGGGGGCTCGTGGCTACACCTTC. Translation gives CASSLEGARGYTF.

CDR3 DNA sequence: TGTGCCAGCAGCACCCGGACAGGGGGCGGTGGCTACACCTTC. This codes for CASSTRTGGGGYTF. The V call is TRBV9, the J call TRBJ1-2, with TRBD1 matching 11 bases. The CDR3 runs 14 residues. V trimming: 4 bases; J trimming: 7 bases; junction bases outside the gene matches: 6. Per the germline V gene, CDR1 is SGDLS and CDR2 is YYNGEE.

This clonotype was seen a handful of times. The chain joins TRBV29-1 to TRBJ1-2; a weak D match, TRBD1 (5 bases). CDR1 SQVTM and CDR2 ANQGSEA come from the germline V gene. V was cut by 7 bases and J by 13 bases, with 19 bases left in between. The CDR3 is made up of 11 amino acids. In nucleotides, the CDR3 is TGCAGCGCCACAACAGGAGCCCGCTTCACCTTC. Amino acids: CSATTGARFTF.

This clonotype came up a few times. The chain employs TRBV18 and TRBJ1-1; D might be TRBD1 (6 bases). CDR1 is KGHSH, CDR2 LQKENI, per germline. V was cut by 3 bases and J by 5 bases, with 13 bases left in between. This CDR3 contains 14 residues. In DNA, the CDR3 is TGTGCCAGCTCACCTCTGGGGGCTCGGACTGAAGCTTTCTTT. This gives the protein CASSPLGARTEAFF.

V and J are TRBV6-5 and TRBJ2-7; tentative D call: TRBD1 (5 bases). The CDR3 extends over 15 amino acids. V lost 6 bases to trimming and J lost 3 bases, with 18 bases between them. Germline V CDR1 and CDR2: MNHEY, SVGAGI. CDR3 region: CASRTQGTSYYEQYF. The CDR3 DNA reads TGTGCCAGCAGGACCCAGGGAACTTCGTACTACGAGCAGTACTTC.

In DNA form, the CDR3 reads TGTGCCAGCACCCCCCGAGGCACCGGGGAGCTGTTTTTT. Encoded protein: CASTPRGTGELFF. V usage is TRBV2 and J usage is TRBJ2-2; D not certain. V shed 7 bases and J shed 4 bases, with 10 bases lying between them. The CDR3 spans 13 residues. CDR1 and CDR2 from the germline V gene are SNHLY and FYNNEI.

The gene calls are TRBV3-1 and TRBJ2-5; D ambiguous. Germline loops: CDR1 LGHDT, CDR2 YNNKEL (reference sequence). Deletions cut 5 bases from V and 4 bases from J, with 8 bases between. This CDR3 spans 12 amino acids. The CDR3 nucleotides are TGTGCCAGCAGCGTCAATGGAGAGACCCAGTACTTC. It yields the protein CASSVNGETQYF.

The gene calls are TRBV12-3 or TRBV12-4 and TRBJ2-2; D tentatively fits TRBD1 or TRBD2 (6 bases each). The CDR3 is 15 residues long. Trimming pared 7 bases from V and 0 bases from J, leaving 12 bases between. The CDR3 protein is CASTLGGPNTGELFF. The DNA for the CDR3 is TGTGCCAGCACCTTGGGGGGCCCGAACACCGGGGAGCTGTTTTTT.

This clonotype was picked up many times. The chain couples TRBV7-2 to TRBJ2-4; 8 nucleotides agree with TRBD1. V trimming: 4 bases; J trimming: 8 bases; junction bases outside the gene matches: 7. This CDR3 spans 14 amino acids. Germline values: CDR1 SGHTA, CDR2 FQGNSA. The chain's CDR3 is CASSSRQGIDIQYF. In DNA, the CDR3 is TGTGCCAGCAGCTCCCGACAGGGGATCGACATTCAGTACTTC.